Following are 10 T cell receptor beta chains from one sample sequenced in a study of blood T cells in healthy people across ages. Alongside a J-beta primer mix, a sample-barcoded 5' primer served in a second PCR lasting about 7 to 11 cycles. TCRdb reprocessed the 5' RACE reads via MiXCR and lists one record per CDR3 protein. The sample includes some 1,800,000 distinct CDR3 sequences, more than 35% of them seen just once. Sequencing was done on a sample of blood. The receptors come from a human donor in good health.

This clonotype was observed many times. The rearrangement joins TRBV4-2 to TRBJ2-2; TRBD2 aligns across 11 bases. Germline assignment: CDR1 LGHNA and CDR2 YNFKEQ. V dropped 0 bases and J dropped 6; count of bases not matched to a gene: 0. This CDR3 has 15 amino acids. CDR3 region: CASSQDSGGAGELFF. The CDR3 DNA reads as TGTGCCAGCAGCCAAGATAGCGGGGGGGCCGGGGAGCTGTTTTTT.

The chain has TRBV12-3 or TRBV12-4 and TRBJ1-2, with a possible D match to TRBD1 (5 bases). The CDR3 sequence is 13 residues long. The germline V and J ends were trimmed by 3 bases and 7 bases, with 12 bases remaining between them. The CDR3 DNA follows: TGTGCCAGCAGTTTTGGGGGACCGGTTGGCTACACCTTC. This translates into CASSFGGPVGYTF.

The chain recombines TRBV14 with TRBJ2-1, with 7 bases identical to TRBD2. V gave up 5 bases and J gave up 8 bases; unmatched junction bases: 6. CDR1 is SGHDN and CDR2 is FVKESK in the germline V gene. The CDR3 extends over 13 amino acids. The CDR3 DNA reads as TGTGCCAGCAGCTACCGACTAGCCCATGAGCAGTTCTTC. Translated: CASSYRLAHEQFF.

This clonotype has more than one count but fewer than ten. This CDR3 is CSARIGNSNQPQHF. The CDR3 DNA follows: TGCAGTGCTAGAATCGGAAATAGCAATCAGCCCCAGCATTTT. The rearrangement links TRBV20-1 to TRBJ1-5; D remains unclear. This CDR3 spans 14 amino acids. Trimming cost V 2 bases and J 0 bases, with 8 bases left between them. CDR1 and CDR2 from the germline V gene are DFQATT and SNEGSKA (reference sequence).

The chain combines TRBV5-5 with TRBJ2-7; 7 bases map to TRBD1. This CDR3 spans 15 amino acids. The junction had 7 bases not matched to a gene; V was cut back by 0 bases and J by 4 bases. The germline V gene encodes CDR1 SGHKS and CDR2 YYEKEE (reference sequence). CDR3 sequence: CASSLEDRRRYEQYF. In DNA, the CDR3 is TGTGCCAGCAGCTTGGAGGACAGGCGTAGGTACGAGCAGTACTTC.

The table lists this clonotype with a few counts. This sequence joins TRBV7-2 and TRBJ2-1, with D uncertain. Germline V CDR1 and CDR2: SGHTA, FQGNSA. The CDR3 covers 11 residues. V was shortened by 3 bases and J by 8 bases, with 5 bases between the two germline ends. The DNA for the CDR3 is TGTGCCAGCAGCTTCTATGATGAGCAGTTCTTC. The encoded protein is CASSFYDEQFF.

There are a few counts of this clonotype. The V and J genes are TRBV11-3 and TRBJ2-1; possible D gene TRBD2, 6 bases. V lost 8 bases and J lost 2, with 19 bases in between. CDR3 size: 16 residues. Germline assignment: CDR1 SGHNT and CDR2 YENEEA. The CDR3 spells CASGKVLAIAYNEQFF. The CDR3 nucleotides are TGTGCCAGCGGAAAAGTCCTAGCGATCGCCTACAATGAGCAGTTCTTC.

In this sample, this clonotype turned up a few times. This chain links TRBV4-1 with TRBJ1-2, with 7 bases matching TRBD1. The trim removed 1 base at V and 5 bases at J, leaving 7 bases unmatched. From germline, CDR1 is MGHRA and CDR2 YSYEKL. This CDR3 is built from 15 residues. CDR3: CASSQAPQGYYGYTF. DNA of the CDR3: TGCGCCAGCAGCCAAGCTCCACAGGGGTATTATGGCTACACCTTC.

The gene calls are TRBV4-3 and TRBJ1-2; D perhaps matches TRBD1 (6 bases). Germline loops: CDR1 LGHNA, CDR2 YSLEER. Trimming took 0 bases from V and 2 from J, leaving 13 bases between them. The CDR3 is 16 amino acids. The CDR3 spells CASSQDQWTANYGYTF. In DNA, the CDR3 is TGCGCCAGCAGCCAAGATCAGTGGACAGCAAACTATGGCTACACCTTC.

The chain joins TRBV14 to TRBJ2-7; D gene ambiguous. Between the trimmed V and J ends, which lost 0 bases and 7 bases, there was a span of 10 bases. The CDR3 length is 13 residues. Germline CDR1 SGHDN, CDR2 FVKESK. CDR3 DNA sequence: TGTGCCAGCAGCCAAGAGGATCCTATGGAGCAGTACTTC. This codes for CASSQEDPMEQYF.